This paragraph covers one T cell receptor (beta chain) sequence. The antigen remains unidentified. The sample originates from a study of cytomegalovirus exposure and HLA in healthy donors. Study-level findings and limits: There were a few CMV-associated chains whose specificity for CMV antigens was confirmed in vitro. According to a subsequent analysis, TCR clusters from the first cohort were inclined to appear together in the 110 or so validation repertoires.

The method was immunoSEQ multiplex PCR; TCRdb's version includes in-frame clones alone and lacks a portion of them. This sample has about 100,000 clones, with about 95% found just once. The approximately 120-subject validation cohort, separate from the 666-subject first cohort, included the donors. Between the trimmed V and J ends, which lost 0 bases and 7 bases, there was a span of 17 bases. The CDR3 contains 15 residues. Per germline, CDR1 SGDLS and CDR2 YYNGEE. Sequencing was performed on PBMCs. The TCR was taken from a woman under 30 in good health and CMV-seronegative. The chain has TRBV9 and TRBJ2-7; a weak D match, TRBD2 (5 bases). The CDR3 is CASSVGVVTSGEQYF. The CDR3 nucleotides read TGTGCCAGCAGCGTAGGGGTAGTGACCTCGGGGGAGCAGTACTTC. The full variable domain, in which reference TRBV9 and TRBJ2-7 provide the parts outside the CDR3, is DSGVTQTPKHLITATGQRVTLRCSPRSGDLSVYWYQQSLDQGLQFLIQYYNGEERAKGNILERFSAQQFPDLHSELNLSSLELGDSALYFCASSVGVVTSGEQYFGPGTRLTVT.